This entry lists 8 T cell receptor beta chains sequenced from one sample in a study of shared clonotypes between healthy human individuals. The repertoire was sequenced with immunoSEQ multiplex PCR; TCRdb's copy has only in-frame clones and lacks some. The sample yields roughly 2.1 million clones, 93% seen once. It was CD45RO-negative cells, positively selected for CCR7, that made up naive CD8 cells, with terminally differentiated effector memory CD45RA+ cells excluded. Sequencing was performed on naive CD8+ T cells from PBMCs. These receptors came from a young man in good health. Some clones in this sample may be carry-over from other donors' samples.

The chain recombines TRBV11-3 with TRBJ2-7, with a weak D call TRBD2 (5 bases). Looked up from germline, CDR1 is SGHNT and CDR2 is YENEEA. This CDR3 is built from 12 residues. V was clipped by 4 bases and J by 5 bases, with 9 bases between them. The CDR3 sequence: CASSYSRDEQYF. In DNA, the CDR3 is TGTGCCAGCAGCTATTCGAGGGACGAGCAGTACTTC.

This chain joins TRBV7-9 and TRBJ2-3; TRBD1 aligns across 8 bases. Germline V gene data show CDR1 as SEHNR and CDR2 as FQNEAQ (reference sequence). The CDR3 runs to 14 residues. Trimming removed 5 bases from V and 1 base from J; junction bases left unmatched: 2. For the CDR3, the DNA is TGTGCCAGCAGCCAGACAGGGGGCACAGATACGCAGTATTTT. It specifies CASSQTGGTDTQYF. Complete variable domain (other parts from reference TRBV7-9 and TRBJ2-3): DTGVSQNPRHKITKRGQNVTFRCDPISEHNRLYWYRQTLGQGPEFLTYFQNEAQLEKSRLLSDRFSAERPKGSFSTLEIQRTEQGDSAMYLCASSQTGGTDTQYFGPGTRLTVL.

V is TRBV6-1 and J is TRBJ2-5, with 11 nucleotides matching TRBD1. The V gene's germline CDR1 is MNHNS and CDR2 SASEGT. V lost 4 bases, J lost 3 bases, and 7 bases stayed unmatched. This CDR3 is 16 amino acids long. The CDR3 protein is CASSGWDRGGKETQYF. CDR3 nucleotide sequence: TGTGCCAGCAGTGGCTGGGACAGGGGGGGCAAAGAGACCCAGTACTTC.

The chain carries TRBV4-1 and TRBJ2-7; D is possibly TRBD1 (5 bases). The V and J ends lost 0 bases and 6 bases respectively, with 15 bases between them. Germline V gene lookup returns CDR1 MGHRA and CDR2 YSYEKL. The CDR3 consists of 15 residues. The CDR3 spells CASSQESRQGGEQYF. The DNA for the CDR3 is TGCGCCAGCAGCCAAGAGTCCAGGCAGGGTGGCGAGCAGTACTTC.

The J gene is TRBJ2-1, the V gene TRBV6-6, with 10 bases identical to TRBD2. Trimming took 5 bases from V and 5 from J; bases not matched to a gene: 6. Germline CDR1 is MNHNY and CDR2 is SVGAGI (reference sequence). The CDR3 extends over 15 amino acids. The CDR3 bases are TGTGCCAGCAGTCGAATAGCGGGAGGAGACAATGAGCAGTTCTTC. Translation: CASSRIAGGDNEQFF.

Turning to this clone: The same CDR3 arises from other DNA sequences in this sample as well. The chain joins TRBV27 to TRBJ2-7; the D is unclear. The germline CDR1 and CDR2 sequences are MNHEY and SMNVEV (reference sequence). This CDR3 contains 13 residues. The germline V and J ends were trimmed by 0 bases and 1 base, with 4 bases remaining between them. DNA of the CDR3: TGTGCCAGCAGTTTATCCAGATCCTACGAGCAGTACTTC. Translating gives CASSLSRSYEQYF.

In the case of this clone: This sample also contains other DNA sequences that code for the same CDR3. The CDR3, as DNA: TGTGCCAGCAGTTTCCTAGCGGGAGGCTACGAGCAGTACTTC. Encoded protein: CASSFLAGGYEQYF. The gene calls are TRBV28 and TRBJ2-7; 11 bases agree with TRBD2. CDR3 size: 14 residues. Germline CDR1 and CDR2: MDHEN and SYDVKM. The J segment lost 3 bases and the V segment lost 3 bases, leaving 1 base of the junction unmatched.

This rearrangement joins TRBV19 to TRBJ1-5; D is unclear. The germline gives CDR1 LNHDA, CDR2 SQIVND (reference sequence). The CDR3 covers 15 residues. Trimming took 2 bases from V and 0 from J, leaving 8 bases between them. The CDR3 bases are TGTGCCAGTAGTATACCTAGCGATAGCAATCAGCCCCAGCATTTT. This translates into CASSIPSDSNQPQHF.